This entry describes one TCR beta chain. As yet, its antigen is unknown. These data belong to a study of post-analysis software for immune sequencing data. Whole-study results and caveats: In multiple sclerosis, normalized Chao1 diversity was significantly below that of controls. Included in a set of a few TRBV segments more frequent in patients than controls were TRBV5-6, TRBV5-1 and TRBV20-1.

Unique molecular identifiers featured in each of the TCR beta cDNA libraries. TCRdb itself ran the PCR reads through MiXCR, one entry per CDR3 protein. This table holds roughly 800,000 distinct CDR3 sequences, about 57% found once. The CDR3 sequence is 12 residues long. With 7 bases removed from V and 1 base from J, the gap between germline ends came to 8 bases. Germline CDR1 SGHRS, CDR2 YFSETQ. The origin of this receptor is a girl aged 10 to 17 with multiple sclerosis. This rearrangement joins TRBV5-1 to TRBJ1-1; no firm D call. The sample taken for sequencing was blood. CDR3 sequence: CASGWTNTEAFF. The CDR3 DNA sequence: TGCGCCAGCGGATGGACGAACACTGAAGCTTTCTTT.